The 10 T cell receptor beta chains below come from one sample, sequenced in a study of shared clonotypes between healthy human individuals. CD45RO negativity and positive selection for CCR7 defined naive CD8 cells, a population that excluded terminally differentiated effector memory CD45RA+ cells. The assay was immunoSEQ multiplex PCR, and TCRdb's table has in-frame clones only and misses some. The sample has about 580,000 clones; about 98% are singletons. The sequencing sample was made of naive CD8+ T cells sorted from blood. The receptors stem from a man younger than 45 in good health.

This chain joins TRBV5-1 and TRBJ2-7; 11 nucleotides match TRBD1. This CDR3 comprises 14 residues. V lost 4 bases and J lost 4; bases outside the gene matches: 4. Germline-derived CDR1 and CDR2 are SGHRS and YFSETQ. The CDR3 spells CASSTGTGGYEQYF. The CDR3 DNA is TGCGCCAGCAGCACCGGGACAGGGGGGTACGAGCAGTACTTC.

This chain joins TRBV30 and TRBJ2-1; 10 bases align to TRBD1. Trimming took 0 bases from V and 8 from J; bases not matched to a gene: 1. CDR3 length: 13 residues. Per the germline V gene, CDR1 is GTSNPN and CDR2 is SVGIG (reference sequence). The CDR3 loop is CAWSVGQGYEQFF. The CDR3 nucleotides read TGTGCCTGGAGTGTGGGACAGGGGTATGAGCAGTTCTTC.

The genes are TRBV6-4 and TRBJ2-7, with 8 bases matching TRBD1. Per the germline V gene, CDR1 is MRHNA and CDR2 is SNTAGT. This CDR3 spans 20 amino acids. Trimming took 7 bases from V and 4 from J; bases not matched to a gene: 27. The CDR3 protein is CASNHKRSGQGCQRSYEQYF. DNA of the CDR3: TGTGCCAGCAACCATAAAAGGTCTGGACAGGGATGCCAACGGTCTTACGAGCAGTACTTC.

This rearrangement joins TRBV6-6 to TRBJ1-5; D gene unclear. Germline values: CDR1 MNHNY, CDR2 SVGAGI (reference sequence). V gave up 4 bases and J gave up 5 bases, with 9 bases separating them. The CDR3 consists of 13 residues. CDR3 sequence (DNA): TGTGCCAGCAGTTTGGCAGCTGATCAGCCCCAGCATTTT. Its translation: CASSLAADQPQHF.

The chain uses TRBV5-4 and TRBJ2-3; D is undetermined. Trimming took 0 bases from V and 4 from J, leaving 6 bases between them. There are 13 residues in the CDR3. Germline V gene lookup returns CDR1 SGHNT and CDR2 YYREEE (reference sequence). The CDR3 DNA sequence: TGTGCCAGCAGCTTGGATCTCTCAGATACGCAGTATTTT. It translates to CASSLDLSDTQYF. Full variable domain (rest looked up from reference TRBV5-4 and TRBJ2-3): ETGVTQSPTHLIKTRGQQVTLRCSSQSGHNTVSWYQQALGQGPQFIFQYYREEENGRGNFPPRFSGLQFPNYSSELNVNALELDDSALYLCASSLDLSDTQYFGPGTRLTVL.

This chain connects TRBV4-1 to TRBJ1-4; a weak D match, TRBD1 (6 bases). Per germline, CDR1 MGHRA and CDR2 YSYEKL. The CDR3 has 13 amino acids. Trimming left V 0 bases short and J 13 bases short, with 12 bases between. The CDR3 coding sequence is TGCGCCAGCAGCCAAGAGAGTCGGGACATACTGTTTTTT. It specifies CASSQESRDILFF.

The gene calls are TRBV19 and TRBJ1-2; 9 nucleotides match TRBD1. V lost 10 bases and J lost 7; bases outside the gene matches: 4. Germline CDR1 LNHDA, CDR2 SQIVND (reference sequence). This CDR3 is built from 11 residues. The CDR3 nucleotides are TGTGCCATCCCGGACAGGGGTGGCTACACCTTC. Protein product: CAIPDRGGYTF.

The J gene is TRBJ1-1, the V gene TRBV7-6; D is unresolved. V lost 5 bases and J lost 0, with 16 bases in between. Germline values: CDR1 SGHVS, CDR2 FNYEAQ. CDR3 size: 16 residues. CDR3 sequence reads: CASSPGEGSLNTEAFF. In DNA form, the CDR3 reads TGTGCCAGCAGCCCTGGAGAGGGCAGTTTGAACACTGAAGCTTTCTTT.

The chain carries TRBV27 and TRBJ1-5; 8 bases are a match to TRBD1. The ends lost 8 bases at V and 0 bases at J; junction bases unmatched: 6. This CDR3 is built from 15 residues. Germline V gene sequence: CDR1 MNHEY, CDR2 SMNVEV (reference sequence). The CDR3 sequence is CASGQGARSNQPQHF. DNA for the CDR3: TGTGCCAGCGGACAGGGTGCCCGTAGCAATCAGCCCCAGCATTTT.

Points on this clone: Germline and junction disagree at one end, which may indicate a read error. The chain combines TRBV7-9 with TRBJ2-4, with D tentatively TRBD2 (6 bases). Germline-derived CDR1 and CDR2 are SEHNR and FQNEAQ (reference sequence). The CDR3 has 14 residues. The CDR3 sequence: CASNSLGGQNIQYF. The CDR3 region has the DNA TGTGCCAGCAACTCCCTCGGGGGTCAAAACATTCAATACTTC.